Shown below are 27 T cell receptor beta chains from a single sample sequenced in a study of a mutant IDH1 vaccine in newly diagnosed glioma. The table came from immunoSEQ multiplex PCR; TCRdb's copy has only in-frame clones and leaves some out. The sample records 45,000 to 50,000 clones, more than 75% being singletons. Their antigens are not known. Time point reported: week 35, safety follow-up. Vaccinated patients received 300 ug of mutant IDH1 20-mer peptide per dose, with topical imiquimod. Sequencing was performed on PBMCs, taken from a glioma patient whose treatment included an IDH1 peptide vaccine. These receptors originate from a woman aged 40 to 55 with glioma.

The V call is TRBV27, the J call TRBJ2-7, with TRBD2 as a possible D gene (6 bases). The CDR3 extends over 13 amino acids. V lost 6 bases to trimming and J lost 7 bases, with 16 bases between them. Germline CDR1 reads MNHEY; CDR2 reads SMNVEV (reference sequence). This chain's CDR3 is CASSVTDGGEQYF. The CDR3 DNA sequence: TGTGCCAGCAGCGTGACAGACGGGGGAGAGCAGTACTTC.

This chain links TRBV29-1 with TRBJ2-1; D perhaps matches TRBD1 (6 bases). The germline gives CDR1 SQVTM, CDR2 ANQGSEA. With 7 bases removed from V and 4 bases from J, the gap between germline ends came to 20 bases. CDR3 size: 15 residues. CDR3 bases: TGCAGCGGGTCAGGGGTGATGGGGTCTTACAATGAGCAGTTCTTC. Encoded protein: CSGSGVMGSYNEQFF.

This rearrangement joins TRBV11-3 to TRBJ2-7, with D perhaps TRBD1 or TRBD2 (5 bases each). Germline V lookup: CDR1 SGHNT, CDR2 YENEEA. With 1 base removed from V and 6 bases from J, the gap between germline ends came to 7 bases. The CDR3 is made up of 12 amino acids. Written as DNA, the CDR3 is TGTGCCAGCAGCTTAGCAGGGAGCGAGCAGTACTTC. It translates to CASSLAGSEQYF.

The chain combines TRBV5-5 with TRBJ1-2; maybe TRBD1 (5 bases). The ends were cut back, 4 bases at V and 2 bases at J, with 9 bases in the middle. Germline V lookup: CDR1 SGHKS, CDR2 YYEKEE (reference sequence). The CDR3 contains 13 residues. The CDR3: CASSPEGNYGYTF. In DNA, the CDR3 is TGTGCCAGCAGCCCGGAGGGGAACTATGGCTACACCTTC. Full variable domain (rest looked up from reference TRBV5-5 and TRBJ1-2): DAGVTQSPTHLIKTRGQQVTLRCSPISGHKSVSWYQQVLGQGPQFIFQYYEKEERGRGNFPDRFSARQFPNYSSELNVNALLLGDSALYLCASSPEGNYGYTFGSGTRLTVV.

The rearrangement joins TRBV6-5 to TRBJ1-2; 8 positions match TRBD1. This CDR3 has 13 amino acids. CDR1 MNHEY and CDR2 SVGAGI come from the germline V gene. V lost 0 bases and J lost 8; bases outside the gene matches: 2. Written as DNA, the CDR3 is TGTGCCAGCAGTTACTCGGACAGGGAGGGCTACACCTTC. Its translation is CASSYSDREGYTF.

In its sample, this clone was seen once. The rearrangement joins TRBV14 to TRBJ2-2; D gene unclear. The germline gives CDR1 SGHDN, CDR2 FVKESK. The CDR3 runs to 14 residues. The chain's CDR3 is CASRMGLGTGELFF. CDR3 coding DNA: TGTGCTTCCCGAATGGGTCTAGGCACCGGGGAGCTGTTTTTT.

This rearrangement joins TRBV4-3 to TRBJ2-6; D may be TRBD2 (6 bases). Germline V gene sequence: CDR1 LGHNA, CDR2 YSLEER. The CDR3 extends over 17 amino acids. V gave up 1 base and J gave up 1 base, with 11 bases separating them. This chain's CDR3 is CASSQGTRGSGANVLTF. The CDR3 nucleotides are TGCGCCAGCAGCCAAGGGACGCGGGGATCTGGGGCCAACGTCCTGACTTTC.

The chain couples TRBV27 to TRBJ2-2; TRBD1 matches 9 bases. Losses at the gene ends were 6 bases for V and 8 bases for J; bases not matched to a gene: 7. Looked up from germline, CDR1 is MNHEY and CDR2 is SMNVEV (reference sequence). The CDR3 covers 14 residues. CDR3 region: CASSHRDREGELFF. CDR3 DNA: TGTGCCAGCAGCCACCGGGACAGGGAGGGGGAGCTGTTTTTT.

This rearrangement joins TRBV10-3 to TRBJ2-7; D remains ambiguous. CDR1 ENHRY and CDR2 SYGVKD come from the germline V gene. Trimming shortened V by 0 bases and J by 5 bases, and 8 bases separated the two germline ends. CDR3 length: 13 amino acids. For the CDR3, the DNA is TGTGCCATCAGTGAGTCCCCAAAACACGAGCAGTACTTC. Translating gives CAISESPKHEQYF.

This chain connects TRBV4-3 to TRBJ2-7; weak D call: TRBD2 (6 bases). Trimming left V 1 base short and J 1 base short, with 8 bases between. The CDR3 contains 14 residues. The germline V gene has CDR1 LGHNA and CDR2 YSLEER. CDR3 in DNA: TGCGCCAGCAGCCAAGTGCTAGCGTCCTACGAGCAGTACTTC. It translates to CASSQVLASYEQYF.

The chain combines TRBV10-2 with TRBJ1-2, with 7 bases lining up with TRBD1. The germline gives CDR1 WSHSY, CDR2 SAAADI. CDR3 length: 14 amino acids. V was pared by 2 bases and J by 4 bases, with 4 bases of the junction left unmatched. The CDR3 sequence is CASSEIPGGYGYTF. The CDR3 bases are TGCGCCAGCAGTGAGATCCCAGGGGGCTATGGCTACACCTTC.

The CDR3 here is CASSMCRQDLFRNTEAFF. CDR3 DNA sequence: TGTGCCAGCAGCATGTGCAGACAGGACTTATTCCGGAACACTGAAGCTTTCTTT. The chain carries TRBV21-1 and TRBJ1-1; the listed D gene, TRBD1, was not tested against the DNA. TRBV21-1 is a recognized pseudogene. There are 18 residues in the CDR3.

The genes are TRBV5-6 and TRBJ1-3; TRBD1 matches at 8 bases. The V gene end was trimmed by 0 bases and the J gene end by 3 bases; junction bases not matched to a gene: 2. The germline V gene encodes CDR1 SGHDT and CDR2 YYEEEE. The CDR3 is 15 amino acids. CDR3 sequence (DNA): TGTGCCAGCAGCTTGGGGACAGGGTTTGGAAACACCATATATTTT. It yields the protein CASSLGTGFGNTIYF.

This clone was seen just once. Sequence at one end of the junction differs from germline and may be a read error. The rearrangement uses TRBV7-7 and TRBJ2-5, with 7 bases identical to TRBD1. Per the germline V gene, CDR1 is SSHAT and CDR2 is FNYEAQ (reference sequence). The CDR3 sequence is 15 residues long. The CDR3 is CASSRYRGGIETQYF. The CDR3 DNA is TGTGCTAGCAGCAGATACAGGGGTGGGATAGAGACCCAGTACTTC.

J is TRBJ2-5 and V is TRBV29-1; the match to TRBD1 covers 7 bases. The CDR3 runs 12 residues. The germline V gene encodes CDR1 SQVTM and CDR2 ANQGSEA. J gave up 4 bases and V 7 bases, and 6 bases lay outside the gene matches. Here the CDR3 reads CSALEGAETQYF. In DNA form, the CDR3 reads TGCAGCGCCCTTGAGGGGGCAGAGACCCAGTACTTC.

The chain combines TRBV9 with TRBJ1-6; D unclear. V lost 4 bases and J 9 bases, leaving 14 bases between the germline ends. This CDR3 contains 14 residues. CDR1 SGDLS and CDR2 YYNGEE come from the germline V gene. The DNA for the CDR3 is TGTGCCAGCAGCCCTGGCCAGCGGGGTTCACCCCTCCACTTT. Amino acids: CASSPGQRGSPLHF.

This chain connects TRBV29-1 to TRBJ1-2, with 7 positions matching TRBD1. The CDR3 loop spans 14 amino acids. CDR1 is SQVTM, CDR2 ANQGSEA, per germline. J gave up 6 bases and V 4 bases, and 11 bases lay outside the gene matches. The CDR3 sequence: CSVVRSPGGNGYTF. The CDR3 bases are TGCAGCGTTGTCAGATCGCCAGGGGGTAATGGCTACACCTTC. Complete variable domain (other parts from reference TRBV29-1 and TRBJ1-2): SAVISQKPSRDICQRGTSLTIQCQVDSQVTMMFWYRQQPGQSLTLIATANQGSEATYESGFVIDKFPISRPNLTFSTLTVSNMSPEDSSIYLCSVVRSPGGNGYTFGSGTRLTVV.

This chain joins TRBV29-1 and TRBJ2-7; TRBD1 is a possible D gene (5 bases). Per germline, CDR1 SQVTM and CDR2 ANQGSEA. Trimming shortened V by 6 bases and J by 1 base, and 10 bases separated the two germline ends. CDR3 length equals 12 residues. The CDR3 loop is CSVFDSSYEQYF. DNA of the CDR3: TGCAGCGTATTCGACAGTTCCTACGAGCAGTACTTC.

The chain is built from TRBV19 and TRBJ2-3; the D gene is possibly TRBD1 (6 bases). Germline assignment: CDR1 LNHDA and CDR2 SQIVND (reference sequence). With 1 base removed from V and 12 bases from J, the gap between germline ends came to 11 bases. This CDR3 is 12 amino acids long. CDR3 bases: TGTGCCAGTAGTATAGTGGAAGGGACACAGTATTTT. This encodes CASSIVEGTQYF.

The chain couples TRBV7-9 to TRBJ2-3; 7 nucleotides line up with TRBD2. The CDR3 consists of 15 residues. The V and J ends lost 2 bases and 3 bases, in that order; junction bases with no gene match: 5. Germline CDR1 is SEHNR and CDR2 is FQNEAQ (reference sequence). DNA of the CDR3: TGTGCCAGCAGCTTAAGCGGGGAAGGGACAGATACGCAGTATTTT. Translation gives CASSLSGEGTDTQYF. The full variable domain, in which reference TRBV7-9 and TRBJ2-3 provide the parts outside the CDR3, is DTGVSQNPRHKITKRGQNVTFRCDPISEHNRLYWYRQTLGQGPEFLTYFQNEAQLEKSRLLSDRFSAERPKGSFSTLEIQRTEQGDSAMYLCASSLSGEGTDTQYFGPGTRLTVL.

The chain combines TRBV29-1 with TRBJ1-4, with TRBD1 identical over 7 bases. Germline V gene lookup returns CDR1 SQVTM and CDR2 ANQGSEA. V gave up 1 base and J gave up 6 bases; unmatched junction bases: 11. The CDR3 is 16 residues long. CDR3 nucleotides: TGCAGCGTTGAAGGGGTTGTTAAGGGGGCCGATGAAAAACTGTTTTTT. Its protein product is CSVEGVVKGADEKLFF.

V is TRBV2 and J is TRBJ1-5; D is ambiguous. Germline V gene data show CDR1 as SNHLY and CDR2 as FYNNEI. V lost 4 bases to trimming and J lost 0 bases, with 13 bases between them. The CDR3 length is 16 residues. The CDR3 region is CASSVGDGYSNQPQHF. The CDR3 coding sequence is TGTGCCAGCAGTGTCGGCGACGGTTATAGCAATCAGCCCCAGCATTTT.

In nucleotides, the CDR3 is TGCGCCAGCAGACTAGCGGGAGAAACAGATACGCAGTATTTT. It encodes CASRLAGETDTQYF. This chain connects TRBV5-1 to TRBJ2-3; 11 bases fit TRBD2. Unmatched junction bases numbered 2, after V lost 5 bases and J lost 3 bases. Germline V lookup: CDR1 SGHRS, CDR2 YFSETQ. The CDR3 length is 14 residues.

The rearrangement uses TRBV5-1 and TRBJ2-2, with D hard to call. The CDR3 has 12 amino acids. V lost 0 bases, J lost 6 bases, and 3 bases lay in between. Germline lookup yields CDR1 SGHRS and CDR2 YFSETQ. CDR3: CASSLGAGELFF. The CDR3 DNA follows: TGCGCCAGCAGCTTGGGGGCCGGGGAGCTGTTTTTT.

V is TRBV13 and J is TRBJ1-4; D not certain. Between the trimmed V and J ends, which lost 4 bases and 5 bases, there was a span of 17 bases. CDR3 length equals 16 residues. CDR1 and CDR2 from the germline V gene are PRHDT and FYEKMQ (reference sequence). The CDR3 reads CASSSTQGFKNEKLFF. The CDR3 DNA reads TGTGCCAGCAGCTCTACCCAAGGATTTAAAAATGAAAAACTGTTTTTT.

The rearrangement links TRBV5-5 to TRBJ1-1; the match to TRBD1 covers 10 bases. The CDR3 runs to 16 residues. V was pared by 4 bases and J by 8 bases, with 14 bases of the junction left unmatched. CDR1 and CDR2 from the germline V gene are SGHKS and YYEKEE (reference sequence). For the CDR3, the DNA is TGTGCCAGCAGCCGAACCCCCCCTGGGACAGGGGAAGAAGCTTTCTTT. It encodes CASSRTPPGTGEEAFF.

V and J are TRBV19 and TRBJ2-2; the match to TRBD1 covers 11 bases. The trim removed 5 bases at V and 5 bases at J, leaving 4 bases unmatched. The CDR3 totals 15 residues. Germline assignment: CDR1 LNHDA and CDR2 SQIVND (reference sequence). In DNA form, the CDR3 reads TGTGCCAGTAGTGACGGGACAGGGGGAACCGGGGAGCTGTTTTTT. This translates into CASSDGTGGTGELFF.